This TCR beta chain derives from a study of PD-1 blockade in classical Hodgkin lymphoma. Each patient experienced a relapse that followed autologous stem cell transplantation, and brentuximab vedotin exposure varied. Trimming took 2 bases from V and 0 from J; bases not matched to a gene: 7. The CDR3 spans 16 residues. Germline CDR1 is SGHDT and CDR2 is YYEEEE. About this clone itself: Its antigen is unidentified.

Findings of the study overall: The drivers behind the repertoire differences, possibly disease activity or prior therapy, remain undefined.

The method was immunoSEQ multiplex PCR; TCRdb's version includes in-frame clones alone and lacks a portion of them. This sample has some 84,000 clones, with about nine tenths found just once. This TCR derives from a human donor with classical Hodgkin lymphoma. The chain links TRBV5-6 to TRBJ1-2, with 7 nucleotides matching TRBD1. The sequencing here drew on peripheral blood mononuclear cells (PBMCs), taken at baseline. CDR3 residues: CASSFSDRKSNYGYTF. Written as DNA, the CDR3 is TGTGCCAGCAGCTTCTCGGACAGGAAGTCTAACTATGGCTACACCTTC.